Below are 12 T cell receptor beta chains sequenced from a single sample in a study of early T cells in non-severe SARS-CoV-2 infection. TCRdb passed the 5' RACE reads through MiXCR, listing each CDR3 protein once. The sample carries tens of thousands of distinct CDR3 sequences, 9% to 15% recorded once. Sequencing used whole blood. These receptors were collected from an adult who was a healthcare worker with PCR-confirmed SARS-CoV-2 infection or an uninfected control (not recorded which).

This clonotype was seen ten or more times. The chain recombines TRBV10-2 with TRBJ2-1, with a tentative D call TRBD2 (5 bases). The V gene's germline CDR1 is WSHSY and CDR2 SAAADI. Trimming shortened V by 7 bases and J by 4 bases, and 8 bases separated the two germline ends. The CDR3 contains 12 residues. The CDR3 spells CASMSGYNEQFF. The CDR3 region has the DNA TGCGCCAGCATGTCGGGGTACAATGAGCAGTTCTTC.

This clonotype was counted at least ten times. V and J are TRBV6-2 or TRBV6-3 and TRBJ1-1; possible D gene TRBD1, 5 bases. The CDR3 is 15 amino acids. CDR1 MNHEY and CDR2 SVGEGT come from the germline V gene. Trimming shortened V by 6 bases and J by 0 bases, and 14 bases separated the two germline ends. The CDR3 DNA reads as TGTGCCAGCAGACCCCGACAGTCCATGAACACTGAAGCTTTCTTT. This sequence encodes CASRPRQSMNTEAFF.

This clonotype was counted ten times or more. The chain recombines TRBV25-1 with TRBJ2-7; no definite D call. Deletions cut 5 bases from V and 4 bases from J, with 12 bases between. Germline V gives CDR1 MGHDK, CDR2 SYGVNS. CDR3 size: 13 residues. CDR3 residues: CASSPPRYYEQYF. CDR3 DNA: TGTGCCAGCAGTCCCCCAAGGTATTACGAGCAGTACTTC.

This clonotype appeared many times. The V and J genes are TRBV5-4 and TRBJ2-1; the match to TRBD1 covers 7 bases. This CDR3 comprises 16 residues. CDR1 is SGHNT, CDR2 YYREEE, per germline (reference sequence). With 4 bases clipped from V and 6 bases from J, the junction kept 13 bases outside the gene matches. CDR3 residues: CASSHSTGALGNEQFF. CDR3 DNA: TGTGCCAGCAGCCACAGTACAGGGGCGTTAGGCAATGAGCAGTTCTTC. Full variable domain (missing parts from reference TRBV5-4 and TRBJ2-1): ETGVTQSPTHLIKTRGQQVTLRCSSQSGHNTVSWYQQALGQGPQFIFQYYREEENGRGNFPPRFSGLQFPNYSSELNVNALELDDSALYLCASSHSTGALGNEQFFGPGTRLTVL.

This clonotype was found a few times. For the CDR3, the DNA is TGTGCCAGCAGGACAGCAACGAACACTGAAGCTTTCTTT. This encodes CASRTATNTEAFF. The V call is TRBV6-1, the J call TRBJ1-1, with D maybe TRBD1 (5 bases). CDR3 length: 13 residues. Germline V gives CDR1 MNHNS, CDR2 SASEGT. V was cut by 6 bases and J by 1 base, with 9 bases left in between.

The chain is built from TRBV12-3 or TRBV12-4 and TRBJ2-3; D may be TRBD1 (5 bases). The CDR3 covers 14 residues. V lost 7 bases to trimming and J lost 2 bases, with 13 bases between them. DNA for the CDR3: TGTGCCAGCACCCTCGACAGATTCACAGATACGCAGTATTTT. This gives the protein CASTLDRFTDTQYF.

The gene calls are TRBV6-4 and TRBJ1-2; TRBD1 agrees at 8 bases. Germline V lookup: CDR1 MRHNA, CDR2 SNTAGT. V gave up 0 bases and J gave up 6 bases; unmatched junction bases: 6. The CDR3 loop spans 15 amino acids. The CDR3 spells CASSDSPDRVHGYTF. CDR3 DNA sequence: TGTGCCAGCAGTGACTCGCCGGACAGGGTGCATGGCTACACCTTC.

V is TRBV9 and J is TRBJ2-7, with D perhaps assigned TRBD1 or TRBD2 (5 bases each). Germline values: CDR1 SGDLS, CDR2 YYNGEE. CDR3 length: 15 amino acids. The V end was cut by 0 bases, the J end by 0 bases, with 10 bases between. CDR3 bases: TGTGCCAGCAGCGTAGCGGGGCTGAACTCCTACGAGCAGTACTTC. Encoded protein: CASSVAGLNSYEQYF.

The chain joins TRBV7-9 to TRBJ2-7, with 7 nucleotides matching TRBD1. The CDR3 sequence is 14 residues long. CDR1 SEHNR and CDR2 FQNEAQ come from the germline V gene (reference sequence). Trimming at V came to 5 bases and at J to 1 base, leaving 5 bases not matched to a gene. The CDR3 nucleotides are TGTGCCAGCAGCGCCCCGGGACAGTCCTACGAGCAGTACTTC. Translated, it gives CASSAPGQSYEQYF.

This clonotype occurred a few times. V and J are TRBV18 and TRBJ1-4; 7 bases agree with TRBD1. Germline CDR1 is KGHSH and CDR2 is LQKENI. The J segment lost 7 bases and the V segment lost 3 bases, leaving 5 bases of the junction unmatched. The CDR3 runs to 14 residues. CDR3 in DNA: TGTGCCAGCTCACCGGGGACAGAACCTGAAAAACTGTTTTTT. Its translation is CASSPGTEPEKLFF. Full variable domain (rest looked up from reference TRBV18 and TRBJ1-4): NAGVMQNPRHLVRRRGQEARLRCSPMKGHSHVYWYRQLPEEGLKFMVYLQKENIIDESGMPKERFSAEFPKEGPSILRIQQVVRGDSAAYFCASSPGTEPEKLFFGSGTQLSVL.

The chain carries TRBV2 and TRBJ1-2; D is unclear. This CDR3 comprises 11 residues. The V gene's germline CDR1 is SNHLY and CDR2 FYNNEI. Between the trimmed V and J ends, which lost 7 bases and 3 bases, there was a span of 6 bases. In DNA, the CDR3 is TGTGCCAGCATCGCAGACTATGGCTACACCTTC. It yields the protein CASIADYGYTF.

This clonotype turned up a few times. The chain combines TRBV29-1 with TRBJ2-7; D not certain. Per the germline V gene, CDR1 is SQVTM and CDR2 is ANQGSEA. The CDR3 covers 14 residues. V was trimmed by 7 bases and J by 0 bases, leaving 16 bases between them. DNA of the CDR3: TGCAGCGCCCGGAGTCAGCCTACCTCCTACGAGCAGTACTTC. Protein product: CSARSQPTSYEQYF.